The entry that follows covers one T cell receptor (beta chain) sequence. Seattle's cohort entered during active infection and was followed longitudinally. V was trimmed by 5 bases and J by 1 base, leaving 17 bases between them. Germline-derived CDR1 and CDR2 are SGHNT and YYREEE (reference sequence). The CDR3 runs 16 residues. The sample comes from a study of blood T cell repertoires in COVID-19. Overall study context: Specimens from acute and convalescent COVID-19 originated in the United States, Italy and Spain.

Original processing notes: How many nucleated cells were present was estimated from reference gene primer amplification. Profiled with immunoSEQ multiplex PCR; TCRdb holds only in-frame clones, not every one. V and J calls and clone size are copied from that table; D and trimming were computed from the DNA. There are a few hundred thousand clones in the sample; 70% to 90% occur only once, and approximately 1.6% lies in the top ten. The source of this sequence is a woman aged 30 to 39 with COVID-19, enrolled during active disease. The sequenced sample consisted of peripheral blood. The chain uses TRBV5-4 and TRBJ2-3; a weak D match, TRBD1 (5 bases). CDR3 DNA: TGTGCCAGCAGTCGAAGGACACACTCTCGCACAGATACGCAGTATTTT. Translated: CASSRRTHSRTDTQYF.